Below are 32 T cell receptor beta chains sequenced from a single sample in a study of T-cell memory formation after mild COVID-19. One entry per CDR3 protein, called by TCRdb with MiXCR from the 5' RACE reads. The sample has some 320,000 distinct CDR3 sequences, roughly 13% seen once. Material for sequencing was PBMCs or a T cell subset sorted from them (not recorded which). These receptors all stem from a man in his late teens or twenties who had mild COVID-19 (a few samples of this study predate the infection). Cell type and time point are not known.

This sequence joins TRBV5-6 and TRBJ1-6; D is possibly TRBD1 (5 bases). Trimming took off 0 bases at V and 9 bases at J, with 16 bases between the two ends. The CDR3 sequence is 16 residues long. In germline, CDR1 is SGHDT, CDR2 YYEEEE. The CDR3 loop is CASSLAGSGWISPLHF. The CDR3 bases are TGTGCCAGCAGCTTGGCCGGCTCAGGGTGGATTTCACCCCTCCACTTT. The variable domain in full, with the rest retrieved from reference TRBV5-6 and TRBJ1-6, is DAGVTQSPTHLIKTRGQQVTLRCSPKSGHDTVSWYQQALGQGPQFIFQYYEEEERQRGNFPDRFSGHQFPNYSSELNVNALLLGDSALYLCASSLAGSGWISPLHFGNGTRLTVT.

This clonotype was detected only a few times. The chain joins TRBV25-1 to TRBJ2-5; TRBD1 is a possible D gene (5 bases). This CDR3 has 17 residues. Germline CDR1 reads MGHDK; CDR2 reads SYGVNS. V lost 7 bases, J lost 2 bases, and 23 bases lay in between. CDR3 in amino acids: CASTRTSALPFQETQYF. The CDR3, as DNA: TGTGCCAGCACCCGGACAAGCGCCCTCCCGTTTCAAGAGACCCAGTACTTC.

Concerning this clonotype itself: This may stem from a read error, because a much larger clone lies one nucleotide away. The chain recombines TRBV4-1 with TRBJ1-6; D ambiguous. V shed 5 bases and J shed 10 bases, with 12 bases lying between them. Germline assignment: CDR1 MGHRA and CDR2 YSYEKL. The CDR3 extends over 13 amino acids. The CDR3 loop reads CASSKGPGSPLHF. DNA of the CDR3: TGCGCCAGCAGCAAAGGGCCGGGATCACCCCTCCACTTT.

This clonotype has a handful of counts. The chain links TRBV18 to TRBJ1-1; D uncertain. V gave up 3 bases and J gave up 6 bases, with 17 bases separating them. This CDR3 comprises 15 residues. CDR1 KGHSH and CDR2 LQKENI come from the germline V gene. CDR3 nucleotide sequence: TGTGCCAGCTCACCTGACAATCCGTTGAGCGCTGAAGCTTTCTTT. This translates into CASSPDNPLSAEAFF.

A few counts support this clonotype. The chain joins TRBV5-1 to TRBJ1-1, with D possibly TRBD1 on 5 matching bases. Trimming pared 4 bases from V and 1 base from J, leaving 17 bases between. The CDR3 totals 16 residues. CDR1 and CDR2 from the germline V gene are SGHRS and YFSETQ. CDR3 in amino acids: CASSAEGISGNTEAFF. The CDR3 bases are TGCGCCAGCAGCGCCGAGGGGATTAGTGGGAACACTGAAGCTTTCTTT.

V gene TRBV15 combines with J gene TRBJ2-3; D may be TRBD1 (5 bases). Looked up from germline, CDR1 is LNHNV and CDR2 is YYDKDF (reference sequence). The CDR3 length is 13 residues. V lost 8 bases and J lost 2, with 11 bases in between. The CDR3 DNA reads as TGTGCCACCTTGGGGCCGCCCACAGATACGCAGTATTTT. Translating it yields CATLGPPTDTQYF.

This clonotype showed up just a few times. J is TRBJ2-5 and V is TRBV7-2; D unresolved. The V end was cut by 5 bases, the J end by 4 bases, with 5 bases between. Germline-derived CDR1 and CDR2 are SGHTA and FQGNSA. The CDR3 has 11 residues. The DNA of the CDR3 is TGTGCCAGCAGCCATACAGAGACCCAGTACTTC. Translated, it gives CASSHTETQYF.

A few counts support this clonotype. J is TRBJ2-2 and V is TRBV5-1; D is unclear. Germline assignment: CDR1 SGHRS and CDR2 YFSETQ. V was clipped by 5 bases and J by 4 bases, with 6 bases between them. The CDR3 totals 12 residues. This chain's CDR3 is CASSWVTGELFF. The CDR3, as DNA: TGCGCCAGCAGTTGGGTCACCGGGGAGCTGTTTTTT.

The chain joins TRBV30 to TRBJ2-7; D tentatively fits TRBD1 or TRBD2 (5 bases each). This CDR3 has 14 residues. V was trimmed by 1 base and J by 5 bases, leaving 15 bases between them. The germline gives CDR1 GTSNPN, CDR2 SVGIG (reference sequence). CDR3 in amino acids: CAWSEAGTPDEQYF. The CDR3 bases are TGTGCCTGGAGTGAGGCCGGGACCCCCGACGAGCAGTACTTC.

The chain carries TRBV27 and TRBJ2-5, with 9 bases that match TRBD1. This CDR3 has 13 residues. V shed 5 bases, J shed 10 bases, and the junction held 8 bases outside the gene matches. Germline V CDR1 and CDR2: MNHEY, SMNVEV (reference sequence). This chain's CDR3 is CASSPQDRGGQYF. Written as DNA, the CDR3 is TGTGCCAGCAGTCCCCAGGACAGGGGTGGCCAGTACTTC.

This clonotype was seen more than once but under ten times. V and J are TRBV18 and TRBJ1-1; D unresolved. Germline values: CDR1 KGHSH, CDR2 LQKENI. V was trimmed by 2 bases and J by 4 bases, leaving 5 bases between them. The CDR3 runs to 12 residues. CDR3 protein: CASSPEFTEAFF. The CDR3 coding sequence is TGTGCCAGCTCACCAGAGTTCACTGAAGCTTTCTTT. The full variable domain, completed using reference TRBV18 and TRBJ1-1, is NAGVMQNPRHLVRRRGQEARLRCSPMKGHSHVYWYRQLPEEGLKFMVYLQKENIIDESGMPKERFSAEFPKEGPSILRIQQVVRGDSAAYFCASSPEFTEAFFGQGTRLTVV.

This clonotype appeared many times. The chain has TRBV11-2 and TRBJ1-2; D may be TRBD1 (6 bases). The germline V gene has CDR1 SGHAT and CDR2 FQNNGV. The CDR3 has 16 residues. Trimming cost V 5 bases and J 4 bases, with 20 bases left between them. As DNA, the CDR3 is TGTGCCAGCAGCGCAGCAGGGGACGGCGGGATCTATGGCTACACCTTC. As protein: CASSAAGDGGIYGYTF.

This clonotype was detected a few times. The V gene is TRBV18, the J gene TRBJ2-7, with D unclear. V was shortened by 1 base and J by 2 bases, with 6 bases between the two germline ends. This CDR3 is built from 13 residues. CDR1 is KGHSH and CDR2 is LQKENI in the germline V gene. This CDR3 is CASSPLGTYEQYF. In nucleotides, the CDR3 is TGTGCCAGCTCACCACTAGGCACCTACGAGCAGTACTTC.

This clonotype was counted between two and nine times. This chain uses TRBV12-3 or TRBV12-4 with TRBJ1-1, with no clear D. The CDR3 runs to 14 residues. V gave up 8 bases and J gave up 5 bases, with 18 bases separating them. CDR3 nucleotides: TGTGCCAGCTTCCCGGGGAACCGGAGGACTGAAGCTTTCTTT. The encoded protein is CASFPGNRRTEAFF.

For the CDR3, the DNA is TGTGCCAGCAGCTACGGGCTGGGGAAACAAGAGACCCAGTACTTC. Translating it yields CASSYGLGKQETQYF. This chain connects TRBV7-9 to TRBJ2-5; D gene ambiguous. CDR1 is SEHNR, CDR2 FQNEAQ, per germline (reference sequence). This CDR3 region has 15 residues. Trimming removed 4 bases at V and 2 bases at J, with 14 bases between. Supplemented by reference TRBV7-9 and TRBJ2-5, the full variable domain reads DTGVSQNPRHKITKRGQNVTFRCDPISEHNRLYWYRQTLGQGPEFLTYFQNEAQLEKSRLLSDRFSAERPKGSFSTLEIQRTEQGDSAMYLCASSYGLGKQETQYFGPGTRLLVL.

The sample holds a few counts of this clonotype. The chain carries TRBV7-2 and TRBJ1-4; D not resolved. From germline, CDR1 is SGHTA and CDR2 FQGNSA. Trimming cost V 1 base and J 7 bases, with 10 bases left between them. CDR3 length equals 14 residues. Written as DNA, the CDR3 is TGTGCCAGCAGCTTAGGGCAGACACCTGAAAAACTGTTTTTT. It is translated as CASSLGQTPEKLFF.

The gene calls are TRBV30 and TRBJ1-4; 7 positions match TRBD1. The junction had 2 bases not matched to a gene; V was cut back by 5 bases and J by 8 bases. CDR3 length: 11 residues. Germline values: CDR1 GTSNPN, CDR2 SVGIG (reference sequence). The CDR3 loop reads CAWQGQEKLFF. For the CDR3, the DNA is TGTGCCTGGCAGGGACAGGAAAAACTGTTTTTT. Based on the CDR3 plus reference TRBV30 and TRBJ1-4, the full variable domain is SQTIHQWPATLVQPVGSPLSLECTVEGTSNPNLYWYRQAAGRGLQLLFYSVGIGQISSEVPQNLSASRPQDRQFILSSKKLLLSDSGFYLCAWQGQEKLFFGSGTQLSVL.

This clonotype has at least ten counts. This sequence joins TRBV28 and TRBJ2-7; 13 bases are shared with TRBD2. V was clipped by 7 bases and J by 6 bases; unmatched bases: 6. CDR1 MDHEN and CDR2 SYDVKM come from the germline V gene. The CDR3 has 14 amino acids. CDR3 sequence: CASIRTSGGFEQYV. The CDR3 nucleotides are TGTGCCAGCATTAGGACTAGCGGGGGTTTCGAGCAGTACGTC.

This chain uses TRBV11-2 with TRBJ1-5, with D possibly being TRBD1 (5 bases). V shed 1 base and J shed 6 bases, with 13 bases lying between them. From germline, CDR1 is SGHAT and CDR2 FQNNGV. The CDR3 contains 15 residues. The CDR3 nucleotides are TGTGCCAGCAGCTTAGGGCAGGGTTCGGGTCAGCCCCAGCATTTT. Protein sequence: CASSLGQGSGQPQHF.

This clonotype was recorded at least ten times. This chain joins TRBV3-1 and TRBJ1-6; D call uncertain. V lost 0 bases and J lost 7, with 10 bases in between. The CDR3 consists of 15 residues. Germline lookup yields CDR1 LGHDT and CDR2 YNNKEL (reference sequence). CDR3 amino acids: CASSQERAPNSPLHF. CDR3 bases: TGTGCCAGCAGCCAAGAAAGGGCCCCGAATTCACCCCTCCACTTT.

This clonotype was detected only a few times. The V gene is TRBV6-2 or TRBV6-3, the J gene TRBJ2-5, with no clear D. CDR1 MNHEY and CDR2 SVGEGT come from the germline V gene. This CDR3 has 10 amino acids. CDR3 region: CATRKETQYF. In DNA form, the CDR3 reads TGTGCAACCCGGAAGGAGACCCAGTACTTC.

This clonotype was picked up a small number of times. An end of the junction does not agree with germline; a read error may underlie this. V gene TRBV5-1 combines with J gene TRBJ1-1, with D possibly TRBD1 on 6 matching bases. The length of the CDR3 is 14 residues. In germline, CDR1 is SGHRS, CDR2 YFSETQ. The DNA for the CDR3 is TGCGCCAGCAACTTGGCCAGGGGTGACACTGAAGCTTTCTTT. Translated: CASNLARGDTEAFF.

This clonotype was counted ten times or more. V is TRBV9 and J is TRBJ1-1; D is uncertain. Germline V gene sequence: CDR1 SGDLS, CDR2 YYNGEE. The CDR3 loop spans 15 amino acids. Trimming removed 4 bases at V and 3 bases at J, with 16 bases between. For the CDR3, the DNA is TGTGCCAGCAGCCCCCGAAGGGTCTTAGACACTGAAGCTTTCTTT. This gives the protein CASSPRRVLDTEAFF.

Only a few counts were recorded for this clonotype. V and J are TRBV6-1 and TRBJ2-1; D not certain. Germline V CDR1 and CDR2: MNHNS, SASEGT. This CDR3 region has 13 residues. V was cut by 6 bases and J by 14 bases, with 20 bases left in between. The CDR3: CASRNPIDTSEFF. In DNA form, the CDR3 reads TGTGCCAGCAGGAACCCCATCGATACGAGCGAGTTCTTC.

This clonotype was counted many times. The V gene is TRBV5-1, the J gene TRBJ2-7; D is perhaps TRBD1 or TRBD2 (6 bases each). Germline CDR1 is SGHRS and CDR2 is YFSETQ. V was shortened by 0 bases and J by 3 bases, with 13 bases between the two germline ends. The CDR3 loop spans 15 amino acids. This CDR3 is CASSLGDSTGYEQYV. CDR3 DNA: TGCGCCAGCAGCTTGGGGGACTCGACAGGCTACGAGCAGTACGTC.

The chain joins TRBV4-1 to TRBJ1-2; 7 bases agree with TRBD1. V shed 8 bases, J shed 7 bases, and the junction held 4 bases outside the gene matches. The germline gives CDR1 MGHRA, CDR2 YSYEKL. This CDR3 region has 11 residues. CDR3 in amino acids: CASGTGVGYTF. The CDR3 DNA reads TGCGCCAGCGGTACAGGGGTTGGCTACACCTTC.

The V gene is TRBV7-6, the J gene TRBJ2-3; 7 bases map to TRBD1. This CDR3 region has 17 residues. V gave up 1 base and J gave up 6 bases; unmatched junction bases: 13. Germline V gene lookup returns CDR1 SGHVS and CDR2 FNYEAQ. The CDR3: CASSLVSRQGFSDTQYF. DNA of the CDR3: TGTGCCAGCAGCTTAGTCTCTCGACAGGGTTTTTCTGATACGCAGTATTTT.

This clonotype was detected only a few times. The chain has TRBV19 and TRBJ2-1; 10 bases fit TRBD1. Looked up from germline, CDR1 is LNHDA and CDR2 is SQIVND (reference sequence). The CDR3 sequence is 15 residues long. V shed 4 bases, J shed 9 bases, and the junction held 9 bases outside the gene matches. The CDR3, as DNA: TGTGCCAGTAGTACCGTGACAGGGGGCTGGAGTGAGCAGTTCTTC. Encoded protein: CASSTVTGGWSEQFF. The full variable domain, in which reference TRBV19 and TRBJ2-1 provide the parts outside the CDR3, is DGGITQSPKYLFRKEGQNVTLSCEQNLNHDAMYWYRQDPGQGLRLIYYSQIVNDFQKGDIAEGYSVSREKKESFPLTVTSAQKNPTAFYLCASSTVTGGWSEQFFGPGTRLTVL.

The chain has TRBV24-1 and TRBJ2-5; D may correspond to TRBD1 or TRBD2 (5 bases each). From germline, CDR1 is KGHDR and CDR2 SFDVKD. CDR3 length: 15 residues. Trimming took 3 bases from V and 5 from J, leaving 15 bases between them. CDR3 sequence reads: CATSDPSGTDETQYF. The CDR3 DNA reads as TGTGCCACCAGTGATCCGTCCGGGACCGACGAGACCCAGTACTTC.

This chain connects TRBV6-5 to TRBJ2-6, with 7 bases identical to TRBD1. Unmatched junction bases numbered 14, after V lost 3 bases and J lost 3 bases. The CDR3 has 19 residues. The germline gives CDR1 MNHEY, CDR2 SVGAGI. CDR3 protein: CASSYRFRGPLGGANVLTF. In DNA form, the CDR3 reads TGTGCCAGCAGTTATCGCTTTAGGGGGCCCTTAGGTGGGGCCAACGTCCTGACTTTC.

The sample holds many counts of this clonotype. The chain carries TRBV7-9 and TRBJ2-5, with a weak D call TRBD1 (6 bases). This CDR3 has 13 amino acids. Germline CDR1 and CDR2: SEHNR and FQNEAQ (reference sequence). V was shortened by 5 bases and J by 0 bases, with 7 bases between the two germline ends. CDR3 sequence (DNA): TGTGCCAGCAGCAGGGACAACCAAGAGACCCAGTACTTC. Protein product: CASSRDNQETQYF.

This rearrangement joins TRBV5-1 to TRBJ2-1; tentative D call: TRBD1 (5 bases). Trimming cost V 0 bases and J 5 bases, with 12 bases left between them. Germline V gives CDR1 SGHRS, CDR2 YFSETQ. The CDR3 has 15 amino acids. CDR3 DNA: TGCGCCAGCAGCTTGGGGCGTCCAGGGAACAATGAGCAGTTCTTC. Translating it yields CASSLGRPGNNEQFF.